Sequencing of this T cell receptor beta chain was carried out in a study of Graves' ophthalmopathy and Graves' hyperthyroidism. Study-wide points: It was with about 71% sensitivity and about 72% specificity that the model predicted ophthalmopathy progression.

Other autoimmune diseases, uncontrolled infections, pregnancy and lactation each led to patient exclusion. Clinical symptoms and serum thyroxine were used for diagnosis; TRAb, thyroid ultrasound and orbital computed tomography were also relied on. For this clonotype: Its antigen remains unknown.

In germline, CDR1 is MGHDK, CDR2 SYGVNS. The CDR3 is made up of 14 amino acids. Trimming took off 4 bases at V and 3 bases at J, with 9 bases between the two ends. Using RNA transcripts, the TCR beta CDR3 regions were amplified. Second-round multiplex PCR followed a first-round RT-PCR using HTBI primers. TCRdb re-analysed the multiplex PCR reads in MiXCR, keeping a single row per CDR3 protein. The data show some 360,000 distinct CDR3 sequences, 17% seen once. The sample taken for sequencing was peripheral blood. The sequence was obtained from an adult woman with stable Graves' hyperthyroidism. This chain joins TRBV25-1 and TRBJ2-2; D is ambiguous. CDR3 region: CASSATRDTGELFF. In DNA form, the CDR3 reads TGTGCCAGCAGTGCCACACGCGACACCGGGGAGCTGTTTTTT.